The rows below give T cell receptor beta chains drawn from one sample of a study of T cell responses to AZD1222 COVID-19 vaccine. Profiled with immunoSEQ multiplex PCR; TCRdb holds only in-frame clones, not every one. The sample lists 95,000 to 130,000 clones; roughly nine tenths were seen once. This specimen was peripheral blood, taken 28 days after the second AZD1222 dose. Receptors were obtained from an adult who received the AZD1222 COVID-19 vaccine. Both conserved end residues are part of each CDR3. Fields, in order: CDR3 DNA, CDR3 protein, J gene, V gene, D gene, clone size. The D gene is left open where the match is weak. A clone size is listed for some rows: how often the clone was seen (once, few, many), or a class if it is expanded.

cdr3_nt: TGTGCCAGCAGCGTAGCTGGGGCAGATACGCAGTATTTT
cdr3_aa: CASSVAGADTQYF
j_call: TRBJ2-3
v_call: TRBV9
d_call: -
clone_size: -

cdr3_nt: TGTGCCAGTACGGTCCAGGGGTCCTACAATGAGCAGTTCTTC
cdr3_aa: CASTVQGSYNEQFF
j_call: TRBJ2-1
v_call: TRBV19
d_call: -
clone_size: -

cdr3_nt: TGTGCCAGCTCAGTTGGGACGTATGATGGCTACACCTTC
cdr3_aa: CASSVGTYDGYTF
j_call: TRBJ1-2
v_call: TRBV18
d_call: -
clone_size: -

cdr3_nt: TGTGCCAGCAGTTTTAGACAGGGGGCCTACGTTAACACTGAAGCTTTCTTT
cdr3_aa: CASSFRQGAYVNTEAFF
j_call: TRBJ1-1
v_call: TRBV28
d_call: TRBD1
clone_size: -

cdr3_nt: TGCGCCAGCAGCTCAGGACTAGCGGCTACTCAAGAGACCCAGTACTTC
cdr3_aa: CASSSGLAATQETQYF
j_call: TRBJ2-5
v_call: TRBV5-1
d_call: TRBD2
clone_size: -

cdr3_nt: TGTGCCAGCAGCCTGGGTGGAGGGGGACAAGAGACCCAGTACTTC
cdr3_aa: CASSLGGGGQETQYF
j_call: TRBJ2-5
v_call: TRBV5-4
d_call: -
clone_size: once

cdr3_nt: TGTGCCAGCAGCGTAGTTGGGGGTGACACTGAAGCTTTCTTT
cdr3_aa: CASSVVGGDTEAFF
j_call: TRBJ1-1
v_call: TRBV9
d_call: -
clone_size: once

cdr3_nt: TGTGCCACCCTGGGAGGGGGCGCCGGTGGCTACACCTTC
cdr3_aa: CATLGGGAGGYTF
j_call: TRBJ1-2
v_call: TRBV19
d_call: TRBD1
clone_size: -

cdr3_nt: TGTGCCAGTAGTATGCCAGGGGGCGGGAGCACTGAAGCTTTCTTT
cdr3_aa: CASSMPGGGSTEAFF
j_call: TRBJ1-1
v_call: TRBV19
d_call: TRBD1
clone_size: -

cdr3_nt: TGTGCCAGCAGCCCCAGGACCGGGACTAGCGGGAGGTCCACCTACGAGCAGTACTTC
cdr3_aa: CASSPRTGTSGRSTYEQYF
j_call: TRBJ2-7
v_call: TRBV7-9
d_call: TRBD2
clone_size: -

cdr3_nt: TGTGCCTGGAGCCAAGTACGACAGGCTCCTGGAAACACCATATATTTT
cdr3_aa: CAWSQVRQAPGNTIYF
j_call: TRBJ1-3
v_call: TRBV30
d_call: -
clone_size: -

cdr3_nt: TGTGCCAGCAGCGCCAGCGAGAGCTCCTACAATGAGCAGTTCTTC
cdr3_aa: CASSASESSYNEQFF
j_call: TRBJ2-1
v_call: TRBV7-9
d_call: -
clone_size: -

cdr3_nt: TGTGCCAGCAGCCAAGTTGTAAATCAGCCCCAGCATTTT
cdr3_aa: CASSQVVNQPQHF
j_call: TRBJ1-5
v_call: TRBV4-2
d_call: -
clone_size: few

cdr3_nt: TGTGCCAGCAGCTTGACCGGGACAGGGGGTGACGAGCAGTACTTC
cdr3_aa: CASSLTGTGGDEQYF
j_call: TRBJ2-7
v_call: TRBV7-3
d_call: TRBD1
clone_size: -

cdr3_nt: TGTGCCAGCAACCCTAGCGGGGGTTCCTACGAGCAGTACTTC
cdr3_aa: CASNPSGGSYEQYF
j_call: TRBJ2-7
v_call: TRBV7-2
d_call: TRBD2
clone_size: -

cdr3_nt: TGTGCCATCAGGGAAGAAGACGGTCAGGGATATGGCTACACCTTC
cdr3_aa: CAIREEDGQGYGYTF
j_call: TRBJ1-2
v_call: TRBV10-3
d_call: -
clone_size: -

cdr3_nt: TGTGCCTGGAGTGTACGGGTGACAGGCTATGGGACCCAGTACTTC
cdr3_aa: CAWSVRVTGYGTQYF
j_call: TRBJ2-5
v_call: TRBV30
d_call: -
clone_size: -

cdr3_nt: TGTGCCAGCAGTTACGGACGATCGCGGGAGACCCAGTACTTC
cdr3_aa: CASSYGRSRETQYF
j_call: TRBJ2-5
v_call: TRBV6-5
d_call: -
clone_size: once

cdr3_nt: TGTGCCACCACCCTACAGGGAGGTCAGCCCCAGCATTTT
cdr3_aa: CATTLQGGQPQHF
j_call: TRBJ1-5
v_call: TRBV15
d_call: -
clone_size: -

cdr3_nt: TGTGCCAGCAGTTCCGGACAGAACACCGGGGAGCTGTTTTTT
cdr3_aa: CASSSGQNTGELFF
j_call: TRBJ2-2
v_call: TRBV28
d_call: -
clone_size: -

cdr3_nt: TGTGCCAGCAGCCGACTAGCGGGAGAAGATACGCAGTATTTT
cdr3_aa: CASSRLAGEDTQYF
j_call: TRBJ2-3
v_call: TRBV6-5
d_call: TRBD2
clone_size: -

cdr3_nt: TGTGCCAGCAGCTCGACAGGGAACACTGAAGCTTTCTTT
cdr3_aa: CASSSTGNTEAFF
j_call: TRBJ1-1
v_call: TRBV7-3
d_call: -
clone_size: -

cdr3_nt: TGTGCCAGCAGCCACCCCCCGGGGGGGCTTGGTGAAAAACTGTTTTTT
cdr3_aa: CASSHPPGGLGEKLFF
j_call: TRBJ1-4
v_call: TRBV7-9
d_call: -
clone_size: -

cdr3_nt: TGTGCCAGCAGTTTTTCGGCAGGGGGCGCCTACACCTTC
cdr3_aa: CASSFSAGGAYTF
j_call: TRBJ1-2
v_call: TRBV27
d_call: TRBD1
clone_size: -

cdr3_nt: TGTGCCAGCAGCCAAGACACAGCCAACTATGGCTACACCTTC
cdr3_aa: CASSQDTANYGYTF
j_call: TRBJ1-2
v_call: TRBV4-2
d_call: -
clone_size: -

cdr3_nt: TGTGCCAGCCGACCGTGGGGAGGGCCCTCCTACGAGCAGTACTTC
cdr3_aa: CASRPWGGPSYEQYF
j_call: TRBJ2-7
v_call: TRBV27
d_call: TRBD2
clone_size: -

cdr3_nt: TGTGCCAGCAGTGAACGACAGATTGGAAACACCATATATTTT
cdr3_aa: CASSERQIGNTIYF
j_call: TRBJ1-3
v_call: TRBV6-1
d_call: -
clone_size: -

cdr3_nt: TGTGCCAGCTCACCACCGTCCTCTGATGGCTACACCTTC
cdr3_aa: CASSPPSSDGYTF
j_call: TRBJ1-2
v_call: TRBV18
d_call: -
clone_size: -

cdr3_nt: TGTGCCTGGAGTGTACCGGCGGGACTCACAGATACGCAGTATTTT
cdr3_aa: CAWSVPAGLTDTQYF
j_call: TRBJ2-3
v_call: TRBV30
d_call: -
clone_size: -

cdr3_nt: TGTGCCAGCAGCCGCCATACTAGCGGGAGGGGAGATACGCAGTATTTT
cdr3_aa: CASSRHTSGRGDTQYF
j_call: TRBJ2-3
v_call: TRBV3-1/TRBV3-2
d_call: TRBD2
clone_size: -

cdr3_nt: TGTGCCAGTTCCCCCCGGGGGACTAATCAGCCCCAGCATTTT
cdr3_aa: CASSPRGTNQPQHF
j_call: TRBJ1-5
v_call: TRBV27
d_call: -
clone_size: -

cdr3_nt: TGTGCCAGCAGCTTAGTCTTGTACTATGGCTACACCTTC
cdr3_aa: CASSLVLYYGYTF
j_call: TRBJ1-2
v_call: TRBV7-8
d_call: -
clone_size: -

cdr3_nt: TGTGCCAGCAGCTTAGCAGTACACTACGAGCAGTACTTC
cdr3_aa: CASSLAVHYEQYF
j_call: TRBJ2-7
v_call: TRBV7-8
d_call: -
clone_size: -

cdr3_nt: TGTGCCAGCAGTCCCCTCCTTCAACGAAGTAGCACAGATACGCAGTATTTT
cdr3_aa: CASSPLLQRSSTDTQYF
j_call: TRBJ2-3
v_call: TRBV27
d_call: -
clone_size: -

cdr3_nt: TGTGCCAGCAGCGTAGGGGTGGGCACCGGGGAGCTGTTTTTT
cdr3_aa: CASSVGVGTGELFF
j_call: TRBJ2-2
v_call: TRBV9
d_call: -
clone_size: -

cdr3_nt: TGCGCCAGCAGTGAGAGGGGTTCCGGGGACTATGGCTACACCTTC
cdr3_aa: CASSERGSGDYGYTF
j_call: TRBJ1-2
v_call: TRBV10-2
d_call: -
clone_size: -

cdr3_nt: TGCGCCAGCAGCCAAGATCTGAGGTCCATCAAGGAGTTCTTC
cdr3_aa: CASSQDLRSIKEFF
j_call: TRBJ2-1
v_call: TRBV4-1
d_call: -
clone_size: few

cdr3_nt: TGCGCCAGCAGCTCGGACATGTCCGTCGACACCATATATTTT
cdr3_aa: CASSSDMSVDTIYF
j_call: TRBJ1-3
v_call: TRBV5-1
d_call: -
clone_size: -

cdr3_nt: TGTGCCTGGAGACCCTCCGCTGGAGGGGAGGTGTACAATGAGCAGTTCTTC
cdr3_aa: CAWRPSAGGEVYNEQFF
j_call: TRBJ2-1
v_call: TRBV30
d_call: -
clone_size: -

cdr3_nt: TGTGCCAGCAGTTTCTTTCGGACAGGGGATACTGAAGCTTTCTTT
cdr3_aa: CASSFFRTGDTEAFF
j_call: TRBJ1-1
v_call: TRBV27
d_call: TRBD1
clone_size: -

cdr3_nt: TGCGCCAGCAGCTCCCTAGCAGGCACAGATACGCAGTATTTT
cdr3_aa: CASSSLAGTDTQYF
j_call: TRBJ2-3
v_call: TRBV5-1
d_call: -
clone_size: -

cdr3_nt: TGTGCCAGCTCGCCGGGACAGGGGGTTCAGCCCCAGCATTTT
cdr3_aa: CASSPGQGVQPQHF
j_call: TRBJ1-5
v_call: TRBV18
d_call: TRBD1
clone_size: -

cdr3_nt: TGTGCCAGCAGCTCATACAGGGACAGCGGGGAGCTGTTTTTT
cdr3_aa: CASSSYRDSGELFF
j_call: TRBJ2-2
v_call: TRBV7-9
d_call: TRBD1
clone_size: -

cdr3_nt: TGTGCCAGCACCCTTTCCGACCATGGCTACACCTTC
cdr3_aa: CASTLSDHGYTF
j_call: TRBJ1-2
v_call: TRBV28
d_call: -
clone_size: -

cdr3_nt: TGTGCCAGCAGCAAAGTAGGCCCAAGGAACACCGGGGAGCTGTTTTTT
cdr3_aa: CASSKVGPRNTGELFF
j_call: TRBJ2-2
v_call: TRBV21-1
d_call: -
clone_size: -

cdr3_nt: TGTGCCAGCAGCTTTGGACTAGCGGGAGATCGTGAGCAGTTCTTC
cdr3_aa: CASSFGLAGDREQFF
j_call: TRBJ2-1
v_call: TRBV11-2
d_call: TRBD2
clone_size: -

cdr3_nt: TGTGCCAGCACCTATCAGGTTTGGGATGAGCAGTTCTTC
cdr3_aa: CASTYQVWDEQFF
j_call: TRBJ2-1
v_call: TRBV2
d_call: -
clone_size: -

cdr3_nt: TGTGCCATCAGTGGTGGCCCTGAAAAACTGTTTTTT
cdr3_aa: CAISGGPEKLFF
j_call: TRBJ1-4
v_call: TRBV10-3
d_call: -
clone_size: -

cdr3_nt: TGCAGCGACTATGGATTCGCCTACGAGCAGTACTTC
cdr3_aa: CSDYGFAYEQYF
j_call: TRBJ2-7
v_call: TRBV29-1
d_call: -
clone_size: once

cdr3_nt: TGTGCCAGCAGCTATATGACGGGACAGTCACCACGCTCACCCCTCCACTTT
cdr3_aa: CASSYMTGQSPRSPLHF
j_call: TRBJ1-6
v_call: TRBV27
d_call: TRBD1
clone_size: -

cdr3_nt: TGTGCCAGCAGCCAAGTGGCCAACACCGGGGAGCTGTTTTTT
cdr3_aa: CASSQVANTGELFF
j_call: TRBJ2-2
v_call: TRBV3-1/TRBV3-2
d_call: -
clone_size: -

cdr3_nt: TGTGCCAGCAGTATTACCTCTAACTATGGCTACACCTTC
cdr3_aa: CASSITSNYGYTF
j_call: TRBJ1-2
v_call: TRBV27
d_call: -
clone_size: -